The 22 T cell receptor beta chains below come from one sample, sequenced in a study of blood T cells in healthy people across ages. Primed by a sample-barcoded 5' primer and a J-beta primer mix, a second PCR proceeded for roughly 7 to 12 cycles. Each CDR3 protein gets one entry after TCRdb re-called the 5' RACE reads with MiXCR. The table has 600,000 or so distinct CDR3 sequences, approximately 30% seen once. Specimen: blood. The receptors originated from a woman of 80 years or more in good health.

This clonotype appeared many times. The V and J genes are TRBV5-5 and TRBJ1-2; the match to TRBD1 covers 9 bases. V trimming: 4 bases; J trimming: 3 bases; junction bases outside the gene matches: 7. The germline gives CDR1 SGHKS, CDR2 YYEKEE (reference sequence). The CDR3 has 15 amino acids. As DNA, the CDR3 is TGTGCCAGCAGCCGGAAAACAGGGGGCGACTATGGCTACACCTTC. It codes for CASSRKTGGDYGYTF.

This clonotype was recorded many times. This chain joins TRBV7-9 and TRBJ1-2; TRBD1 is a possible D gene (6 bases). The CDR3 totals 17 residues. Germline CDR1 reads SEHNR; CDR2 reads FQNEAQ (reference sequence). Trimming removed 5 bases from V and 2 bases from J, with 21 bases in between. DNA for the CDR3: TGTGCCAGCAGCCCCCGGGAGGGGGTTACCTGGAACTATGGCTACACCTTC. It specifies CASSPREGVTWNYGYTF.

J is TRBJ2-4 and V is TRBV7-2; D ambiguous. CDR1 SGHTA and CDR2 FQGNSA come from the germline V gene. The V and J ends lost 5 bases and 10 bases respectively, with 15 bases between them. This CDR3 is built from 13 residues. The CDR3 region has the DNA TGTGCCAGCAGCCAAGCATCCGGGCAGATTCAGTACTTC. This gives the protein CASSQASGQIQYF. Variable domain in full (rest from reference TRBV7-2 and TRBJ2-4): GAGVSQSPSNKVTEKGKDVELRCDPISGHTALYWYRQSLGQGLEFLIYFQGNSAPDKSGLPSDRFSAERTGGSVSTLTIQRTQQEDSAVYLCASSQASGQIQYFGAGTRLSVL.

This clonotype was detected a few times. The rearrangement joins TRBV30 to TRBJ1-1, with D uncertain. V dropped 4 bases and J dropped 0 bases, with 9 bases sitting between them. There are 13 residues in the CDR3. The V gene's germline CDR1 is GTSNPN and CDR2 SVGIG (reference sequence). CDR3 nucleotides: TGTGCCTGGAAAACCAGTTTGAACACTGAAGCTTTCTTT. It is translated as CAWKTSLNTEAFF.

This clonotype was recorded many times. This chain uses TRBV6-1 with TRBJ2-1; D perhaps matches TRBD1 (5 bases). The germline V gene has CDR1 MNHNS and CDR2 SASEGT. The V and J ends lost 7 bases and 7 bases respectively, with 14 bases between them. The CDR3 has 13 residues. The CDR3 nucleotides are TGTGCCAGCACGTTGGGGCCGGGTAATGAGCAGTTCTTC. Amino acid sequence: CASTLGPGNEQFF.

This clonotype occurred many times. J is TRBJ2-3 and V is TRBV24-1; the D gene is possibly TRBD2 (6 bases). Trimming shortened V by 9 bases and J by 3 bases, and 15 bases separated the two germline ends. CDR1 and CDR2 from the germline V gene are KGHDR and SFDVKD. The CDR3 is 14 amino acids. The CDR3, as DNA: TGTGCCACCGGTGGGAACGGGGGAACAGATACGCAGTATTTT. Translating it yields CATGGNGGTDTQYF.

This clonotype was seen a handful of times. The CDR3 sequence is CATSRDFSTGNTEAFF. The CDR3 DNA sequence: TGTGCCACCAGCAGAGATTTCTCCACGGGAAACACTGAAGCTTTCTTT. The gene calls are TRBV15 and TRBJ1-1, with D uncertain. Germline V gives CDR1 LNHNV, CDR2 YYDKDF (reference sequence). V was shortened by 0 bases and J by 2 bases, with 13 bases between the two germline ends. This CDR3 is 16 amino acids long.

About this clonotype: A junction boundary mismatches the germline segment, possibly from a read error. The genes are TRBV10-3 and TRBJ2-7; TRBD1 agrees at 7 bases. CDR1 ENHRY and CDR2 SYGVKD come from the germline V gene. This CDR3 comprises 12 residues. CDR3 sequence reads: CASRDSAYERYF. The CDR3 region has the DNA TGTGCCAGCCGGGACAGCGCCTACGAGCGGTACTTC.

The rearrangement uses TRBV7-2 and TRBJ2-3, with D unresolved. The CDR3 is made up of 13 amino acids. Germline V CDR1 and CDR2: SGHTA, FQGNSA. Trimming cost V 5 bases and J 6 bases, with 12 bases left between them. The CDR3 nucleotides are TGTGCCAGCAGCCCCTATATCGAGGATACGCAGTATTTT. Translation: CASSPYIEDTQYF.

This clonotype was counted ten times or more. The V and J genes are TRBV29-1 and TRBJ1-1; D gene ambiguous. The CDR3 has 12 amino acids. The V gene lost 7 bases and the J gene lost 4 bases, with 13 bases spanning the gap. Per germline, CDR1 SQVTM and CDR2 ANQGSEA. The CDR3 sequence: CSAGRGSTEAFF. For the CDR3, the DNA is TGCAGCGCCGGGCGGGGATCCACTGAAGCTTTCTTT.

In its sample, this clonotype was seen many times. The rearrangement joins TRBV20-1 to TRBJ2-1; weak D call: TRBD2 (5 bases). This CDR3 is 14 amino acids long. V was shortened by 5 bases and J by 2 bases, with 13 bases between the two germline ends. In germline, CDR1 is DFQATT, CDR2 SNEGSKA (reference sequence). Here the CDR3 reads CSAYRADTYNEQFF. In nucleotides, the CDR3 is TGCAGTGCTTATCGAGCGGATACCTACAATGAGCAGTTCTTC.

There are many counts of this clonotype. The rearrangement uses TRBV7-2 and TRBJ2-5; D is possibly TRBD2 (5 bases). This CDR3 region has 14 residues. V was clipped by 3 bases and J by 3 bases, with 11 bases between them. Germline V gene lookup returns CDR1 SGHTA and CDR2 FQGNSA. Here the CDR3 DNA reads TGTGCCAGCAGCTTTGGACTCTCGGAAGAGACCCAGTACTTC. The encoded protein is CASSFGLSEETQYF.

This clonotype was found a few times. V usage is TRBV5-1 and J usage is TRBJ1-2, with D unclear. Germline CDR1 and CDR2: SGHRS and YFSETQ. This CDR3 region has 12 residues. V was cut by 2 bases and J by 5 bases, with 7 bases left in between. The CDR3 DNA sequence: TGCGCCAGCAGCTTTAGTGGGTATGGCTACACCTTC. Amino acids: CASSFSGYGYTF.

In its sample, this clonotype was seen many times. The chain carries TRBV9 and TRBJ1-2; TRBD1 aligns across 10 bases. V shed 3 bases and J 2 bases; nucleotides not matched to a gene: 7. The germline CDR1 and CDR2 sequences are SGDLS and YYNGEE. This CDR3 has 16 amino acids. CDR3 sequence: CASSAPPGQGNYGYTF. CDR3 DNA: TGTGCCAGCAGCGCGCCTCCGGGACAGGGGAACTATGGCTACACCTTC.

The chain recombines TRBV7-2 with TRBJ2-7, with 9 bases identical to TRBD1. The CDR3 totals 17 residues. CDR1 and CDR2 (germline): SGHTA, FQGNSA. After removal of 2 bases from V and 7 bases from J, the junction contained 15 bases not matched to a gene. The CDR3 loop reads CASSLRISGQGPLEQYF. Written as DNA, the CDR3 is TGTGCCAGCAGCTTAAGAATTTCGGGACAGGGCCCACTAGAGCAGTACTTC.

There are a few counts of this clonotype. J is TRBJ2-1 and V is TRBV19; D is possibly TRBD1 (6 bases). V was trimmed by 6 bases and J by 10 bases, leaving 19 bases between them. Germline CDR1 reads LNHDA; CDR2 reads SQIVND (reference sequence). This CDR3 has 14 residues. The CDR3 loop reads CASRARTAPYEQFF. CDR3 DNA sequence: TGTGCCAGTAGGGCTCGGACAGCCCCCTACGAGCAGTTCTTC.

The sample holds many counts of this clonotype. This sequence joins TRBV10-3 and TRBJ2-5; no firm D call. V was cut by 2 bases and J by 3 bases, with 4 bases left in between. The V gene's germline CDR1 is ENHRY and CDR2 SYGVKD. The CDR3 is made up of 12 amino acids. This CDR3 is CAISEPKETQYF. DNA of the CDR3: TGTGCCATCAGTGAGCCCAAAGAGACCCAGTACTTC.

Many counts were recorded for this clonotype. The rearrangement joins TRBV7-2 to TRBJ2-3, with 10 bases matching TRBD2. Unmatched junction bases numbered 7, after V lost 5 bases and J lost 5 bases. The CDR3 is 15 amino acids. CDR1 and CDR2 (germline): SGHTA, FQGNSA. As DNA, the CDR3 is TGTGCCAGCAGCCCTGGGCTAGCGGGGGTAGATACGCAGTATTTT. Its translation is CASSPGLAGVDTQYF.

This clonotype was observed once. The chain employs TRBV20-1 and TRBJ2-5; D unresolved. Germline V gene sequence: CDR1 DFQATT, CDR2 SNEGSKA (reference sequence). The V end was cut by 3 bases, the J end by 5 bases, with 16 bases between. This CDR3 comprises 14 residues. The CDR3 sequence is CSARDPQAGETQYF. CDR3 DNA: TGCAGTGCTAGGGACCCCCAGGCCGGGGAGACCCAGTACTTC.

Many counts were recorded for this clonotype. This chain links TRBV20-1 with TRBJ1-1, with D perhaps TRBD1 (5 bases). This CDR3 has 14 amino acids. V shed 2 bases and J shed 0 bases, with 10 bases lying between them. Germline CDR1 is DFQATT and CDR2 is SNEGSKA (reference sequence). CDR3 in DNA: TGCAGTGCTAGAAGACAGACGATGAACACTGAAGCTTTCTTT. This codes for CSARRQTMNTEAFF.

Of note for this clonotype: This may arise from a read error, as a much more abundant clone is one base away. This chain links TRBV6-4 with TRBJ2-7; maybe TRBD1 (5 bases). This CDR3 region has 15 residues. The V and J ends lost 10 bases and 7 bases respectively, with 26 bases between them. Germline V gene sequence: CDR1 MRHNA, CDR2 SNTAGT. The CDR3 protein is CATRGAMYLYNEQYF. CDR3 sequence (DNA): TGTGCCACACGTGGGGCCATGTACCTGTACAATGAGCAGTACTTC.

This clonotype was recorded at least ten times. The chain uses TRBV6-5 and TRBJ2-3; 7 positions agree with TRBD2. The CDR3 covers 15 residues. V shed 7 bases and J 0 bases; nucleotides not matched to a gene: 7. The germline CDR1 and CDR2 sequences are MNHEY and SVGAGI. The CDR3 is CASKALGGSTDTQYF. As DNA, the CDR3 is TGTGCCAGCAAAGCGCTGGGGGGGAGCACAGATACGCAGTATTTT.